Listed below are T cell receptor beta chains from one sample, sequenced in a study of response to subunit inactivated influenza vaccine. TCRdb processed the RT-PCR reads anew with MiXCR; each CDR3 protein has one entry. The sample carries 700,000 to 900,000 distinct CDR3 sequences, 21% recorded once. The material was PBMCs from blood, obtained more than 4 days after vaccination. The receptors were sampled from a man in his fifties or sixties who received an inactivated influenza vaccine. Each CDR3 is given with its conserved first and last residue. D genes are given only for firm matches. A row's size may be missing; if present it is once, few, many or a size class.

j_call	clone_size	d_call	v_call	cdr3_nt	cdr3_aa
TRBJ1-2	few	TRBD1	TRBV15	TGTGCCACCAGCAGAGGCCGGGACAGTAGATACTATGGCTACACCTTC	CATSRGRDSRYYGYTF
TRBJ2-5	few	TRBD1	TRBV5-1	TGCGCCAGCAGCAGTACAGGGGCCCATTACTTC	CASSSTGAHYF
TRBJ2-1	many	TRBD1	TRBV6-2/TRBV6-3	TGTGCCAGCCGTGGGACAGGCTCCTACAATGAGCAGTTCTTC	CASRGTGSYNEQFF
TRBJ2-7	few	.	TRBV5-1	TGCGCCAGCAGCTTCAACGACCAGTCCTTAGCCTACGAGCAGTACTTC	CASSFNDQSLAYEQYF
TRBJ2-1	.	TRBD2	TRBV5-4	TGTGCCAGCAGCTTGTGGGGGGGATCCTACAATGAGCAGTTCTTC	CASSLWGGSYNEQFF
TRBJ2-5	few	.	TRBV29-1	TGCAGCGCCGAGGCAGTCAACCAAGAGACCCAGTACTTC	CSAEAVNQETQYF
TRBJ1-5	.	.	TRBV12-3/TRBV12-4	TGTGCCAGCAGTTTAGGTATAGGGTCTCAGCCCCAGCATTTT	CASSLGIGSQPQHF
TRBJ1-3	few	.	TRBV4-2	TGTGCCAGCAGCCAAGAAGGTCAGGGAGTGAGAAACACCATATATTTT	CASSQEGQGVRNTIYF
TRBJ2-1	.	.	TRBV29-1	TGCAGCGCTGCCCGTGGGGGGAATGAGCAGTTCTTC	CSAARGGNEQFF
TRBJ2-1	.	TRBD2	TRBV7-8	TGTGCCAGCAGCTTAGCAGAGCTAGCGGACAATGAGCAGTTCTTC	CASSLAELADNEQFF
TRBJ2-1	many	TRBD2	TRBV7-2	TGTGCCAGCAGAAGACTAGCGGGAGTCTACAATGAGCAGTTCTTC	CASRRLAGVYNEQFF
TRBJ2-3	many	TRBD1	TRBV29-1	TGCAGCGTGTCAAGCAGGGGGAGAACAGATACGCAGTATTTT	CSVSSRGRTDTQYF
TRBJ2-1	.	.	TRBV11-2	TGTGCCAGCAGCCATCCAGGGACCCCGGAGCAGTTCTTC	CASSHPGTPEQFF
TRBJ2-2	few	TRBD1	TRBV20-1	TGCAGTGTTACAGGGGGCGCCGGCACCGGGGAGCTGTTTTTT	CSVTGGAGTGELFF
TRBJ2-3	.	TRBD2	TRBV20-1	TGCAGTGCTAGACTGCCGGGACTAGCGGGAGGAGATACGCAGTATTTT	CSARLPGLAGGDTQYF
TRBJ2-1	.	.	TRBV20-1	TGCAGTACCGATAGCGCCCCCTCCTACAATGAGCAGTTCTTC	CSTDSAPSYNEQFF
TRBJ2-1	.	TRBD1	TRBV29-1	TGCAGCGTGACGGCCGGGACAGCCCTGGGCGAGCAGTTCTTC	CSVTAGTALGEQFF
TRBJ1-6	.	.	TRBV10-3	TGTGCCATCAGTGAGTCGGGGGAGGATTCACCCCTCCACTTT	CAISESGEDSPLHF
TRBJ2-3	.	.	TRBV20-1	TGCAGTGCTAGCGGTATAAGCACAGATACGCAGTATTTT	CSASGISTDTQYF